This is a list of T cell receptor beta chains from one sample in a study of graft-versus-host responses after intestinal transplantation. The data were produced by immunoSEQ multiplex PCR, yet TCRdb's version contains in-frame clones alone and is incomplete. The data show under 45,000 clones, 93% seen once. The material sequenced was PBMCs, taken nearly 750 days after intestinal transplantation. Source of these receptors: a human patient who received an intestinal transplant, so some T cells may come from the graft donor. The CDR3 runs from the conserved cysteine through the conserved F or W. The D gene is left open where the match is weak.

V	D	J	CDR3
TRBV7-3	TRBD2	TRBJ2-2	CASSQPTGGDTGELFF
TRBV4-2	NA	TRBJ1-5	CASSQVLLGSGQPQHF
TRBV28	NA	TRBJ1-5	CASSLRTDYPNQPQHF
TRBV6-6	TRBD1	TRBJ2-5	CASSSGRQGVWETQYF
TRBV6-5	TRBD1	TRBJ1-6	CASSADRVQSPLHF
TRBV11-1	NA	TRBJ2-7	CASSLEAGRTYEQYF
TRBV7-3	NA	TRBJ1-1	CASSLTQLTEAFF
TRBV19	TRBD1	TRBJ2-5	CASKDVTGGAETQYF
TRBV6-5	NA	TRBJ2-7	CASSYRADSYEQYF
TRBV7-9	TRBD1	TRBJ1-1	CASSLPPGQMNTEAFF
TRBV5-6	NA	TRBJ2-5	CASSFGRSQETQYF
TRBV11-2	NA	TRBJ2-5	CASSGRDTQETQYF
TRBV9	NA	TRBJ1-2	CASSVDGTFYGYTF
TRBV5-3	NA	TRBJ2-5	CARMQRNQETQYF
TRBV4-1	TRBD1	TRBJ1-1	CASSVPGTGNTEAFF
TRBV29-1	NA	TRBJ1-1	CSVVEVLGTEAFF
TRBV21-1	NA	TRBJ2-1	CASMRQGNSSKYNEQFF
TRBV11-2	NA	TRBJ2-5	CASSLAGGAETQYF
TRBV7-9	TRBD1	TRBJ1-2	CASSEQGGRNYGYTF
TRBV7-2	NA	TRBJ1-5	CASSLASLSNQPQHF
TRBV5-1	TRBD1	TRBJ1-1	CASRDRVGTEAFF
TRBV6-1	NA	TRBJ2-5	CASRTGTRVVETQYF
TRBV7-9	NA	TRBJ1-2	CASSHGGDGYTF
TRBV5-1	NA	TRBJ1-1	CASSFEGGETEAFF
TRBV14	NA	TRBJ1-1	CASSLKWNTEAFF
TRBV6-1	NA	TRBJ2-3	CASRGTDTQYF
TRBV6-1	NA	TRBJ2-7	CASSDRGTYEQYF
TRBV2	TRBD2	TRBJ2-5	CASSLRLAWAGETQYF
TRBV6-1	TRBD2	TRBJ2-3	CASRGLAGTDTQYF
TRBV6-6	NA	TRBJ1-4	CASSPNLGEKLFF
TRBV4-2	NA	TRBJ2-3	CASSQVEGGTGTDTQYF
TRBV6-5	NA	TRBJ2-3	CASRRQASTDTQYF
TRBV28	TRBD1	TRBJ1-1	CASSSGTATEAFF
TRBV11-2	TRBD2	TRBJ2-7	CASSLAGGSGIEQYF
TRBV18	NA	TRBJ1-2	CASSPTAAYGYTF
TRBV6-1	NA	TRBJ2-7	CASGDGTPYEQYF
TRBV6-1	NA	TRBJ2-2	CASSGGYGELFF
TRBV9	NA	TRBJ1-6	CASSVAARENSPLHF
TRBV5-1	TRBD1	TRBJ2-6	CASSRTGTGGSGANVLTF
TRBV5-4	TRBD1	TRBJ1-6	CASSFSRGTANSPLHF
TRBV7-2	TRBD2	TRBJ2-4	CASSLARRMGLAGVSAKNIQYF
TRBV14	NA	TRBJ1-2	CASSLRTGVDYGYTF
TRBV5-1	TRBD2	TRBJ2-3	CASSFLAGGPSTDTQYF
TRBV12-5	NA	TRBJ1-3	CASGLVITEGSGNTIYF
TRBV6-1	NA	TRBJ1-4	CARCEKLFF
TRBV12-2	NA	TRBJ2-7	CASRLARQGNGVEQYF
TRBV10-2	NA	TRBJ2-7	CASSDPDSYEQYF
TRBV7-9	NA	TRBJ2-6	CASSFFLVPGGGANVLTF
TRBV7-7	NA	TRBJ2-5	CASSSSPGAETQYF